These 17 T cell receptor beta chains share one sample of origin, sequenced in a study of T cell changes during pregnancy in multiple sclerosis. Profiled with immunoSEQ multiplex PCR; TCRdb holds only in-frame clones, not every one. The sample yields around 26,000 clones, roughly 89% seen once. Sequencing was performed on CD8+ T cells from peripheral blood mononuclear cells, taken in the second trimester of pregnancy. The receptors derive from a female donor with multiple sclerosis, enrolled in a pregnancy study.

Points on this clone: Other DNA sequences within the sample encode an identical CDR3. The chain uses TRBV27 and TRBJ2-7; D is perhaps TRBD2 (5 bases). In germline, CDR1 is MNHEY, CDR2 SMNVEV (reference sequence). V was clipped by 2 bases and J by 2 bases, with 7 bases between them. The CDR3 consists of 13 residues. CDR3 residues: CASSLTGTYEQYF. CDR3 coding DNA: TGTGCCAGCAGTTTAACGGGGACCTACGAGCAGTACTTC.

The gene calls are TRBV2 and TRBJ2-1; D is unresolved. Germline CDR1 and CDR2: SNHLY and FYNNEI. The ends were cut back, 6 bases at V and 9 bases at J, with 9 bases in the middle. The CDR3 has 11 residues. The CDR3 sequence is CASSRSGEQFF. The CDR3 coding sequence is TGTGCCAGCAGCCGTTCCGGTGAGCAGTTCTTC. Filled out from reference TRBV2 and TRBJ2-1, the complete variable domain reads EPEVTQTPSHQVTQMGQEVILRCVPISNHLYFYWYRQILGQKVEFLVSFYNNEISEKSEIFDDQFSVERPDGSNFTLKIRSTKLEDSAMYFCASSRSGEQFFGPGTRLTVL.

The genes are TRBV7-3 and TRBJ2-3; 8 positions agree with TRBD2. Germline CDR1 reads SGHTA; CDR2 reads FQGTGA. With V trimmed by 3 bases and J by 0 bases, 2 bases remained unmatched. CDR3 length: 15 amino acids. The CDR3, as DNA: TGTGCCAGCAGCTTTAGCGGGATGAGCACAGATACGCAGTATTTT. Protein sequence: CASSFSGMSTDTQYF.

This clone was seen a single time. The chain carries TRBV18 and TRBJ2-1, with 7 bases aligning to TRBD2. V dropped 8 bases and J dropped 7; count of bases not matched to a gene: 8. CDR1 is KGHSH, CDR2 LQKENI, per germline. This CDR3 spans 13 amino acids. CDR3 sequence: CASHGSGGNEQFF. In DNA, the CDR3 is TGTGCCAGCCACGGGTCGGGGGGTAATGAGCAGTTCTTC.

The chain combines TRBV5-1 with TRBJ2-3; a weak D match, TRBD2 (6 bases). The germline V and J ends were trimmed by 2 bases and 4 bases, with 14 bases remaining between them. The CDR3 contains 15 residues. CDR1 is SGHRS, CDR2 YFSETQ, per germline. This chain's CDR3 is CASSLGRPRADTQYF. As DNA, the CDR3 is TGCGCCAGCAGCTTAGGGAGGCCACGGGCAGATACGCAGTATTTT.

This chain joins TRBV19 and TRBJ2-1; the match to TRBD2 covers 12 bases. The CDR3 extends over 17 amino acids. Germline CDR1 is LNHDA and CDR2 is SQIVND (reference sequence). V was pared by 5 bases and J by 4 bases, with 9 bases of the junction left unmatched. CDR3 sequence (DNA): TGTGCCAGTAGTTCCAGACTAGCGGGAGCTACATACAATGAGCAGTTCTTC. This sequence encodes CASSSRLAGATYNEQFF.

This clone was seen once. The chain recombines TRBV14 with TRBJ2-3; no clear D. Germline V gene sequence: CDR1 SGHDN, CDR2 FVKESK. Trimming removed 3 bases from V and 3 bases from J, with 4 bases in between. The CDR3 is 12 amino acids. The CDR3 region is CASSQYTDTQYF. In DNA form, the CDR3 reads TGTGCCAGCAGCCAGTATACAGATACGCAGTATTTT.

CDR3 DNA sequence: TGTGCCAGCAGCTTAGGGTGGAGCTCCTACGAGCAGTACTTC. Residues: CASSLGWSSYEQYF. The J gene is TRBJ2-7, the V gene TRBV7-9; D gene unclear. The germline V gene has CDR1 SEHNR and CDR2 FQNEAQ (reference sequence). This CDR3 is 14 amino acids long. Trimming took off 1 base at V and 0 bases at J, with 7 bases between the two ends.

This chain links TRBV6-1 with TRBJ2-1, with 9 bases that match TRBD2. CDR1 is MNHNS, CDR2 SASEGT, per germline. This CDR3 contains 16 residues. Trimming removed 1 base from V and 9 bases from J; junction bases left unmatched: 10. The CDR3 nucleotides read TGTGCCAGCAGTGAAGACCCAGCGGGGGGCGGAGGTGAGCAGTTCTTC. This encodes CASSEDPAGGGGEQFF.

The DNA of the CDR3 is TGCGCCAGCAGCCAGTCAGGGGGCAAGGTGAGGGAGCTGTTTTTT. It yields the protein CASSQSGGKVRELFF. The rearrangement uses TRBV4-1 and TRBJ2-2; 8 nucleotides agree with TRBD1. The CDR3 sequence is 15 residues long. V lost 3 bases, J lost 9 bases, and 9 bases stayed unmatched. The germline V gene has CDR1 MGHRA and CDR2 YSYEKL.

The CDR3 region is CASSLGQGITEAFF. In DNA, the CDR3 is TGTGCCAGCAGTCTGGGACAGGGAATCACTGAAGCTTTCTTT. V and J are TRBV27 and TRBJ1-1, with 9 bases lining up with TRBD1. This CDR3 spans 14 amino acids. V dropped 5 bases and J dropped 4; count of bases not matched to a gene: 5. Germline V gene data show CDR1 as MNHEY and CDR2 as SMNVEV (reference sequence).

The DNA for the CDR3 is TGTGCCAGCAGTAACAACAGGGTTAACACTGAAGCTTTCTTT. This codes for CASSNNRVNTEAFF. This rearrangement joins TRBV28 to TRBJ1-1; possible D gene TRBD1, 6 bases. The CDR3 is 14 residues long. Germline CDR1 is MDHEN and CDR2 is SYDVKM. V lost 5 bases to trimming and J lost 2 bases, with 12 bases between them.

The chain is built from TRBV18 and TRBJ2-3, with TRBD2 identical over 11 bases. Germline V gene sequence: CDR1 KGHSH, CDR2 LQKENI. Unmatched junction bases numbered 8, after V lost 6 bases and J lost 3 bases. CDR3 size: 16 residues. As DNA, the CDR3 is TGTGCCAGCTCGACGACGACTAGCGGGATTACAGATACGCAGTATTTT. Protein product: CASSTTTSGITDTQYF.

The rearrangement links TRBV2 to TRBJ1-1, with TRBD1 matching over 8 bases. V shed 6 bases and J 1 base; nucleotides not matched to a gene: 4. The CDR3 runs 14 residues. Germline CDR1 reads SNHLY; CDR2 reads FYNNEI. CDR3 DNA: TGTGCCAGCAGACGACAGGGGCGGAACACTGAAGCTTTCTTT. As protein: CASRRQGRNTEAFF. Using reference TRBV2 and TRBJ1-1 for the parts outside the CDR3, the full variable domain is EPEVTQTPSHQVTQMGQEVILRCVPISNHLYFYWYRQILGQKVEFLVSFYNNEISEKSEIFDDQFSVERPDGSNFTLKIRSTKLEDSAMYFCASRRQGRNTEAFFGQGTRLTVV.

J is TRBJ2-1 and V is TRBV13; 7 bases are shared with TRBD2. The CDR3 spans 20 residues. Germline CDR1 is PRHDT and CDR2 is FYEKMQ (reference sequence). The V and J ends lost 4 bases and 4 bases, in that order; junction bases with no gene match: 22. CDR3 protein: CASSSNFPSNREVYYNEQFF. The CDR3 region has the DNA TGTGCCAGCAGCTCGAATTTTCCGAGCAATCGGGAGGTTTATTACAATGAGCAGTTCTTC.

V is TRBV11-1 and J is TRBJ2-1; 12 bases match TRBD2. Looked up from germline, CDR1 is SGHAT and CDR2 is FQDESV (reference sequence). This CDR3 spans 15 amino acids. Trimming cost V 3 bases and J 4 bases; bases outside gene matches: 1. The CDR3: CASSLTSGSYNEQFF. CDR3 nucleotide sequence: TGTGCCAGCAGCTTGACTAGCGGGAGTTACAATGAGCAGTTCTTC.

The table lists this clone with a few counts. This CDR3 is CASSREGDQPQHF. In nucleotides, the CDR3 is TGCGCCAGCAGCCGCGAGGGTGATCAGCCCCAGCATTTT. The chain uses TRBV4-1 and TRBJ1-5; D is unresolved. The germline V gene encodes CDR1 MGHRA and CDR2 YSYEKL. Trimming left V 4 bases short and J 5 bases short, with 9 bases between. This CDR3 is 13 amino acids long.